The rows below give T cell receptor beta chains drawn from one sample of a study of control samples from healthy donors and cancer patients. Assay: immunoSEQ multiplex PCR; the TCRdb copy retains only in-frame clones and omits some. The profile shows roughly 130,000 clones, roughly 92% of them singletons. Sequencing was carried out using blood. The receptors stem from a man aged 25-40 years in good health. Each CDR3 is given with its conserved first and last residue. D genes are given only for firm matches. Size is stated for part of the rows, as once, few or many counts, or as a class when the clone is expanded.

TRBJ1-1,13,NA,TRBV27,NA,TGTGCCAGCAGTTTATTGGGGGGGACTGAAGCTTTCTTT,CASSLLGGTEAFF
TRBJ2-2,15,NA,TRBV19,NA,TGTGCCAGTAGTATAGGGAATTTGCACACCGGGGAGCTGTTTTTT,CASSIGNLHTGELFF
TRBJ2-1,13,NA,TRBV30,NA,TGTGCCTGGAGCGCAACCAGCCACGGGGAGCAGTTCTTC,CAWSATSHGEQFF
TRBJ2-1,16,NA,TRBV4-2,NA,TGTGCCAGCAGCCAAGTTCCTAGCCGTAACTACAATGAGCAGTTCTTC,CASSQVPSRNYNEQFF
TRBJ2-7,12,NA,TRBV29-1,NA,TGCAGCGTTGAAGATTTTAGGGGCAGCCTGTACTTC,CSVEDFRGSLYF
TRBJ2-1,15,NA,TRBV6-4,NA,TGTGCCAGCAGTGACTCCACCGTCCCCTCCAATGAGCAGTTCTTC,CASSDSTVPSNEQFF
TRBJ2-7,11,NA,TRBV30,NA,TGTGCCTGTACTAGCCACTACGAGCAGTACTTC,CACTSHYEQYF
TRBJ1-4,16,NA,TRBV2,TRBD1,TGTGCCAGCAGGCTCACAGGGGCGGATACTGTTGAAAAACTGTTTTTT,CASRLTGADTVEKLFF
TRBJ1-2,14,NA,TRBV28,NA,TGTGCCGCGACCATGCCGGGGGTTAGCTATGGCTACACCTTC,CAATMPGVSYGYTF
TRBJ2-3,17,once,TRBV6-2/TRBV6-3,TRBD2,TGTGCCAGCAGTTACCAACTAGCGGGAGTTCGCACAGATACGCAGTATTTT,CASSYQLAGVRTDTQYF
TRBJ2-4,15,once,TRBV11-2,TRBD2,TGTGCCAGCAGCTTACACCCGATGGGGGGGGACATTCAGTACTTC,CASSLHPMGGDIQYF
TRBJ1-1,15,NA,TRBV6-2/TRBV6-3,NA,TGTGCCAGCAGTTACCTCGACAGACCGAACACTGAAGCTTTCTTT,CASSYLDRPNTEAFF
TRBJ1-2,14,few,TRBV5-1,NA,TGCGCCAGCAGCTTCGGGGGTTCTAACTATGGCTACACCTTC,CASSFGGSNYGYTF
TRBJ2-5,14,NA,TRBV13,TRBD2,TGTGCCAGGGTGACTAGCGGGAGGCAAGAGACCCAGTACTTC,CARVTSGRQETQYF
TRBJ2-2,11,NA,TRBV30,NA,TGTGCCTGGAGATCGGGCGGGGAGCTGTTTTTT,CAWRSGGELFF
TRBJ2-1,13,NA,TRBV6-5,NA,TGTGCCAGCAGTTACGAGACAGGCCATGAGCAGTTCTTC,CASSYETGHEQFF
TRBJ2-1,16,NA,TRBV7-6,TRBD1,TGTGCCAGCAGCCGCAACCCGGGACAGGATAACAATGAGCAGTTCTTC,CASSRNPGQDNNEQFF
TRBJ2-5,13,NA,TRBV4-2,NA,TGTGCCAGCAGCCAAGGTTGGGATGGGACCCAGTACTTC,CASSQGWDGTQYF
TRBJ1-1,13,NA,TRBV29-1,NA,TGCAGCGTTGTAGGCCGAGCAAGAAATGAAGCTTTCTTT,CSVVGRARNEAFF
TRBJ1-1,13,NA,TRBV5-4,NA,TGTGCCAGCAGCTTGTTACTAAACACTGAAGCTTTCTTT,CASSLLLNTEAFF
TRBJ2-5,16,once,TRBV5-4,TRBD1,TGTGCCAGCAGCCTAGGACAGGGCCTAGAGAGAGAGACCCAGTACTTC,CASSLGQGLERETQYF
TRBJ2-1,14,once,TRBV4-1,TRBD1,TGCGCCAGCAGGGCGGGACAGGGGGCCCATGAGCAGTTCTTC,CASRAGQGAHEQFF
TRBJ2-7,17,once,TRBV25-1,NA,TGTGCCAGCAGTGGGCAAACTGAAATTCAGAACCCATACGCCGAGTACTTC,CASSGQTEIQNPYAEYF
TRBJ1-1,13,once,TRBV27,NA,TGTGCCAGCACCACATTGGGGAACACTGAAGCTTTCTTT,CASTTLGNTEAFF
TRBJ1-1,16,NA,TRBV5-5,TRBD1,TGTGCCAGCACGACAATCGCCGGGACAGGCAACACTGAAGCTTTCTTT,CASTTIAGTGNTEAFF
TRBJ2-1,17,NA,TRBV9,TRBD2,TGTGCCAGCAGCGGTGGCGGTGGGCGGGAGATTACCCATGAGCAGTTCTTC,CASSGGGGREITHEQFF
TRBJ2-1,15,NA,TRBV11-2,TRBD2,TGTGCCAGCAGCTTAGGCCTAGCGGGAGAGGGTGAGCAGTTCTTC,CASSLGLAGEGEQFF
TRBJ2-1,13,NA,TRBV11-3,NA,TGTGCCAGCAGCTTAGCTCCAGAAGGTGAGCAGTTCTTC,CASSLAPEGEQFF
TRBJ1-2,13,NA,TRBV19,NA,TGTGCCAGTAGTATAGTTTCCGGCTATGGCTACACCTTC,CASSIVSGYGYTF
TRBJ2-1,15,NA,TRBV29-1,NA,TGCAGCGTTGAAGACCGGCTAGCTTCCTACAATGAGCAGTTCTTC,CSVEDRLASYNEQFF
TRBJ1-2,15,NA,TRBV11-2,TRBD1,TGTGCCAGCAGCCCAATCAGGGGGCCAAGCTATGGCTACACCTTC,CASSPIRGPSYGYTF
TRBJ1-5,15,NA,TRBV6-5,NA,TGTGCCAGCACCGCCCGAGGGGATCCCAATCAGCCCCAGCATTTT,CASTARGDPNQPQHF
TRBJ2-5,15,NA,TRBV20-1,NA,TGCAGTGCTAGTTGGTCGTGGGGGTCCCGGGAGACCCAGTACTTC,CSASWSWGSRETQYF
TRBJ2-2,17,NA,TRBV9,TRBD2,TGTGCCAGCAGCGTAGGTAGCGGGAGGGCCACCACCGGGGAGCTGTTTTTT,CASSVGSGRATTGELFF
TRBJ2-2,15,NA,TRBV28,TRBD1,TGTGCCAGCAGTCCGGGGGACAGGGACACCGGGGAGCTGTTTTTT,CASSPGDRDTGELFF
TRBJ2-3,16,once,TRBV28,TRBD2,TGTGCCAGCAGTCTAAGGACTAGCTTAAGGACAGATACGCAGTATTTT,CASSLRTSLRTDTQYF
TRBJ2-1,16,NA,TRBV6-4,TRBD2,TGTGCCAGCAGTCAACGTAGCGGGAGCGACGTCGGTGAGCAGTTCTTC,CASSQRSGSDVGEQFF
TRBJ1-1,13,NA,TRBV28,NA,TGTGCCAGCAGTTTAAAATGGAACACTGAAGCTTTCTTT,CASSLKWNTEAFF
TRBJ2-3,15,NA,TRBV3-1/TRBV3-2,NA,TGTGCCAGCAGCACGTCCGGGGGGCACACAGATACGCAGTATTTT,CASSTSGGHTDTQYF
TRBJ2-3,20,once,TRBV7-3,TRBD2,TGTGCCAGCAGCTCCAGGTATGCCGGGATAGCGGGAGCTCGCACAGATACGCAGTATTTT,CASSSRYAGIAGARTDTQYF
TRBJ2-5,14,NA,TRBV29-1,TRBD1,TGCAGCGTTGCGGTAGGACAGGCAGGAGAGACCCAGTACTTC,CSVAVGQAGETQYF
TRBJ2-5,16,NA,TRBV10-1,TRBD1,TGCGCCAGCAGGGGACAGGGGGCGTCGGGCAAAGAGACCCAGTACTTC,CASRGQGASGKETQYF
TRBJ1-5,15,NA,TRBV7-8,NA,TGTGCCAGCAGCTTGAATAGGTTCAGCAATCAGCCCCAGCATTTT,CASSLNRFSNQPQHF
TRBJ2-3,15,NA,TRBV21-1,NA,TGTGCCAGCAACCATGGCGAGGGGAGCACAGATACGCAGTATTTT,CASNHGEGSTDTQYF
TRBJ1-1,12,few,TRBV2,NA,TGTGCCAGCAAAAGGCAGGGACCTGAAGCTTTCTTT,CASKRQGPEAFF
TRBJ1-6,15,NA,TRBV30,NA,TGTGCCTGGACTACCGAGTTCGCCGTAAATTCACCCCTCCACTTT,CAWTTEFAVNSPLHF
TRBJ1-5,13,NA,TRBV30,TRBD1,TGTGCCTGGAGGGGACAGATAAATCAGCCCCAGCATTTT,CAWRGQINQPQHF
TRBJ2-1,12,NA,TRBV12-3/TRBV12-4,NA,TGTGCCAGCAGTCCAGCAGTTAATGAGCAGTTCTTC,CASSPAVNEQFF
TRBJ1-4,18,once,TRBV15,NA,TGTGCCACCAGCAGAGATCCCATGAACCGTTATTCTAATGAAAAACTGTTTTTT,CATSRDPMNRYSNEKLFF
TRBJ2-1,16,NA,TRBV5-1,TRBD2,TGCGCCAGCAGCTACTTAGCGGGAGGGCCAGGGAATGAGCAGTTCTTC,CASSYLAGGPGNEQFF
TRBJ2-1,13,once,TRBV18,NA,TGTGCCAGCTCACCGGACTTGATGGCTGAGCAGTTCTTC,CASSPDLMAEQFF
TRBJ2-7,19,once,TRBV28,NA,TGTGCCAGCAGTTTAAGTATTAAAATCGGGTCTATGATATCCTACGAGCAGTACTTC,CASSLSIKIGSMISYEQYF
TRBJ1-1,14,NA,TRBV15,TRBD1,TGTGCCACCAGCAGAGTTCCGGGACAGGGTCGAGCTTTCTTT,CATSRVPGQGRAFF
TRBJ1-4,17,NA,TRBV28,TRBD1,TGTGCCTGCACCGGGACAGGGGCCCCTACAACTAATGAAAAACTGTTTTTT,CACTGTGAPTTNEKLFF
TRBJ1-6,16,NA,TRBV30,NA,TGTGCCTGGAGCGTAGGTGTCGCAGGGGCAAATTCACCCCTCCACTTT,CAWSVGVAGANSPLHF
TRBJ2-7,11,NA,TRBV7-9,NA,TGTGCCAGCAGCTCGAACTACGAGCAGTACTTC,CASSSNYEQYF
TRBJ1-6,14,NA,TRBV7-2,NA,TGTGCCAGCGGTAGGGAGCAGCTCAATTCACCCCTCCACTTT,CASGREQLNSPLHF
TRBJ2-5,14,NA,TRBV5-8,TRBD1,TGTGCCAGCAGCCGAATGGGACAGGGGGAGACCCAGTACTTC,CASSRMGQGETQYF
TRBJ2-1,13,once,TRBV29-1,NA,TGCAGCGTTGATAGTTTGGAATTCACTGAGCAGTTCTTC,CSVDSLEFTEQFF